Listed below are T cell receptor beta chains from one sample, sequenced in a study of cytotoxic CD8 clonotypes in ibrutinib-treated CLL. The protocol was immunoSEQ multiplex PCR, while the TCRdb copy is restricted to in-frame clones and leaves out a portion. Here the sample spans roughly 70,000 clones, 65% to 85% being singletons. The sample in question was PBMCs, obtained at disease progression, from a patient treated with ibrutinib. The receptor set was obtained from a human donor with chronic lymphocytic leukemia. CDR3s include the opening cysteine and the closing phenylalanine or tryptophan. The D gene is left open where the match is weak. Part of the rows lack a size; the others show once, few, many or a class for expanded clones.

D: NA
V: TRBV30
J: TRBJ1-6
size: NA
DNA: TGTGCCTGGAGAGCCGGGACGGCTAATTCACCCCTCCACTTT
CDR3: CAWRAGTANSPLHF

D: NA
V: TRBV11-2
J: TRBJ2-6
size: NA
DNA: TGTGCCAGCAGGCCCAGGTACAGGTCCGTCTCTGGGGCCAACGTCCTGACTTTC
CDR3: CASRPRYRSVSGANVLTF

D: NA
V: TRBV6-5
J: TRBJ2-3
size: NA
DNA: TGTGCCAGCAGTTACTCGCTAGGGCCTGCGGGAGATACGCAGTATTTT
CDR3: CASSYSLGPAGDTQYF

D: NA
V: TRBV27
J: TRBJ1-5
size: NA
DNA: TGTGCCAGCAGTGAGTTCAATCAGCCCCAGCATTTT
CDR3: CASSEFNQPQHF

D: TRBD1
V: TRBV4-2
J: TRBJ1-5
size: NA
DNA: TGTGCCAGCAGCCAGATTACAGGGGGCTTGGGCAATCAGCCCCAGCATTTT
CDR3: CASSQITGGLGNQPQHF

D: NA
V: TRBV9
J: TRBJ1-1
size: NA
DNA: TGTGCCAGCAGCGGGACCCCGGTGAACACTGAAGCTTTCTTT
CDR3: CASSGTPVNTEAFF

D: TRBD2
V: TRBV27
J: TRBJ2-2
size: NA
DNA: TGTGCCAGCAGTTTTCTAGCGGTCACCGGGGAGCTGTTTTTT
CDR3: CASSFLAVTGELFF

D: NA
V: TRBV6-1
J: TRBJ1-1
size: NA
DNA: TGTGCCAGCAGTGGGTACAGGGTTGTGAACACTGAAGCTTTCTTT
CDR3: CASSGYRVVNTEAFF

D: NA
V: TRBV19
J: TRBJ1-3
size: medium-sized
DNA: TGTGCCAGTAGGATGACAGTTAACTCTGGAAACACCATATATTTT
CDR3: CASRMTVNSGNTIYF

D: TRBD1
V: TRBV11-3
J: TRBJ2-3
size: NA
DNA: TGTGCCAGCAGCTTAGAGGGACAGAGCACAGATACGCAGTATTTT
CDR3: CASSLEGQSTDTQYF

D: NA
V: TRBV7-8
J: TRBJ2-7
size: NA
DNA: TGTGCCAGCTCAACTCGGGACGAGCAGTACTTC
CDR3: CASSTRDEQYF

D: TRBD1
V: TRBV7-2
J: TRBJ1-6
size: NA
DNA: TGTGCCAGCAGCCCCCAGACAGGGAGGGAGAATTCACCCCTCCACTTT
CDR3: CASSPQTGRENSPLHF

D: TRBD1
V: TRBV28
J: TRBJ1-1
size: NA
DNA: TGTGCCAGCAGTTCCGGGACAGGGGGCCTTGTAGATGAAGCTTTCTTT
CDR3: CASSSGTGGLVDEAFF

D: NA
V: TRBV7-3
J: TRBJ2-2
size: NA
DNA: TGTGCCAGCAGCGGACGACATGCGAACACCGGGGAGCTGTTTTTT
CDR3: CASSGRHANTGELFF

D: NA
V: TRBV6-1
J: TRBJ1-1
size: NA
DNA: TGTGCCAGCAGTGGTGACGGGTGGAACACTGAAGCTTTCTTT
CDR3: CASSGDGWNTEAFF

D: NA
V: TRBV7-3
J: TRBJ2-1
size: few
DNA: TGTGCCAGCAGCTTACTGTCGGGAGCGGCCTCCTACAATGAGCAGTTCTTC
CDR3: CASSLLSGAASYNEQFF

D: TRBD1
V: TRBV6-5
J: TRBJ1-1
size: NA
DNA: TGTGCCAGCAGCCTGGGGGACAGGGTGGCTGAAGCTTTCTTT
CDR3: CASSLGDRVAEAFF

D: NA
V: TRBV9
J: TRBJ1-2
size: NA
DNA: TGTGCCAGCAGCGTAGGGGGTCAGTCCGAAGGCTACACCTTC
CDR3: CASSVGGQSEGYTF

D: TRBD1
V: TRBV30
J: TRBJ1-5
size: once
DNA: TGTGCCTGGAGCTACGGGACAGGTAATAATCAGCCCCAGCATTTT
CDR3: CAWSYGTGNNQPQHF

D: NA
V: TRBV2
J: TRBJ1-5
size: NA
DNA: TGTGCCAGCACATCACAGGGAGCTCAGCCCCAGCATTTT
CDR3: CASTSQGAQPQHF

D: TRBD2
V: TRBV11-2
J: TRBJ2-3
size: NA
DNA: TGTGCCAGCACCATAGCGGGAACGCTTCCAGATACGCAGTATTTT
CDR3: CASTIAGTLPDTQYF

D: NA
V: TRBV11-3
J: TRBJ1-2
size: NA
DNA: TGTGCCAGCAGCTTAGATCCGGGCCGCTATGGCTACACCTTC
CDR3: CASSLDPGRYGYTF

D: NA
V: TRBV5-6
J: TRBJ2-6
size: NA
DNA: TGTGCCAGCAGCAATCAGGGGTCTGGGGCCAACGTCCTGACTTTC
CDR3: CASSNQGSGANVLTF

D: NA
V: TRBV27
J: TRBJ2-7
size: NA
DNA: TGTGCCAGCAGTTACGGGGTTGGTTACGAGCAGTACTTC
CDR3: CASSYGVGYEQYF

D: TRBD2
V: TRBV10-3
J: TRBJ2-3
size: NA
DNA: TGTGCCATCAGTGCCGGGAGGGCCCCCACAGATACGCAGTATTTT
CDR3: CAISAGRAPTDTQYF

D: NA
V: TRBV21-1
J: TRBJ1-5
size: few
DNA: TGTGCCAGTAAGAGGCTCCAGAACCAGCCCCAGCATTTT
CDR3: CASKRLQNQPQHF

D: NA
V: TRBV9
J: TRBJ2-2
size: NA
DNA: TGTGCCAGCAGCGTAGGCTGGGGGGCGAGCGGGGAGCTGTTTTTT
CDR3: CASSVGWGASGELFF

D: TRBD1
V: TRBV25-1
J: TRBJ2-7
size: few
DNA: TGTGCCAGCCGGGGGACAGGATCCTACGAGCAGTACTTC
CDR3: CASRGTGSYEQYF

D: NA
V: TRBV15
J: TRBJ2-7
size: NA
DNA: TGTGCCACCAGCAGAGACAGGGGGGGCTACGAGCAGTACTTC
CDR3: CATSRDRGGYEQYF

D: NA
V: TRBV15
J: TRBJ2-2
size: NA
DNA: TGTGCCACCAGCAGAGTGCAGCGTAGCGGGGAGCTGTTTTTT
CDR3: CATSRVQRSGELFF

D: NA
V: TRBV11-3
J: TRBJ1-5
size: NA
DNA: TGTGCCAGCAGCTCAAAATGGGAGTGGTTTCAGCCCCAGCATTTT
CDR3: CASSSKWEWFQPQHF

D: TRBD1
V: TRBV30
J: TRBJ2-2
size: NA
DNA: TGTGCCTGGACCAGAGACAGGGGGTCGAACACCGGGGAGCTGTTTTTT
CDR3: CAWTRDRGSNTGELFF

D: TRBD1
V: TRBV6-5
J: TRBJ1-2
size: NA
DNA: TGTGCCAGCAGTTACGCCCGGACAGGGGGGGGATATGGCTACACCTTC
CDR3: CASSYARTGGGYGYTF

D: TRBD1
V: TRBV5-1
J: TRBJ1-6
size: NA
DNA: TGCGCCAGCAGCTCGGACAGGGGGAATTCACCCCTCCACTTT
CDR3: CASSSDRGNSPLHF

D: NA
V: TRBV2
J: TRBJ2-3
size: NA
DNA: TGTGCCAGCAGCAGCACAGATACGCAGTATTTT
CDR3: CASSSTDTQYF

D: NA
V: TRBV7-9
J: TRBJ1-5
size: NA
DNA: TGTGCCAGCAGCTCCCAGGGGAATCAGCCCCAGCATTTT
CDR3: CASSSQGNQPQHF